This TCR beta chain stems from a study of T cells in Graves' hyperthyroidism and ophthalmopathy. A word on this clonotype: As yet, its antigen is unknown.

Regions amplified from RNA transcripts were the TCR beta CDR3 regions. Primed by the HTBI set, a first-round RT-PCR was run on the TCR CDR3. In TCRdb, the multiplex PCR reads were re-called with MiXCR into one record per CDR3 protein. The sample lists hundreds of thousands of distinct CDR3 sequences; 20% were seen once. Study conclusions and caveats: Most clonotypes expanded in thyroid above 0.001 were likewise present in blood. A model of 13 V-J pairs discriminated ophthalmopathy from stable hyperthyroidism.

CDR3 length: 14 residues. Germline V gene sequence: CDR1 GTSNPN, CDR2 SVGIG (reference sequence). The trim removed 2 bases at V and 6 bases at J, leaving 4 bases unmatched. The source of the PBMCs was less than 12 ml of fresh peripheral blood. The specimen was blood. This receptor was obtained from a man in his forties with Graves' ophthalmopathy. The V call is TRBV30, the J call TRBJ2-1; 10 bases agree with TRBD1. The CDR3 DNA reads TGTGCCTGGAGTCCCTGGACAGGGGGCAATGAGCAGTTCTTC. Translated, it gives CAWSPWTGGNEQFF.